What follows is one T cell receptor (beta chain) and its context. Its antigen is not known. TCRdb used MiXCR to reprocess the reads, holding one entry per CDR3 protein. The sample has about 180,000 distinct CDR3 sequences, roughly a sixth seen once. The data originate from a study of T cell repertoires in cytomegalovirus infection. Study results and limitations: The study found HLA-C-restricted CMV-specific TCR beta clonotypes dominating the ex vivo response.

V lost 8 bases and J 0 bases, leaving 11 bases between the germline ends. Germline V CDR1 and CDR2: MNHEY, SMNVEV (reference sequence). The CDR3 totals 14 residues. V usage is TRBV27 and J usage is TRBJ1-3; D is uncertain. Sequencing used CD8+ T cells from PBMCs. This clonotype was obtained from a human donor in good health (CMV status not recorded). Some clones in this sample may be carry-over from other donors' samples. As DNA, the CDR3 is TGTGCCAGCCGAAAAACCAGCTCTGGAAACACCATATATTTT. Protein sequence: CASRKTSSGNTIYF.